The present T cell receptor (beta chain) was sequenced within a study of OX40 agonist ivuxolimab in advanced cancers. This clone was found once. Repertoires were generated with immunoSEQ multiplex PCR, while TCRdb's copy carries only in-frame clones and drops some. The profile shows 40,000 to 50,000 clones, roughly 85% of them singletons. Germline V lookup: CDR1 MNHNS, CDR2 SASEGT. V was clipped by 9 bases and J by 4 bases, with 21 bases between them. The CDR3 has 15 amino acids. This chain connects TRBV6-1 to TRBJ1-2; D perhaps matches TRBD1 (6 bases). This TCR was sampled from an adult with an advanced solid tumor such as melanoma, head and neck, liver or kidney cancer. The starting material was CD4+ or CD8+ T cells sorted from blood, obtained in a trial of the OX40 agonist ivuxolimab. The CDR3 is CASTKGDRLLYGYTF. The DNA for the CDR3 is TGTGCCAGTACTAAGGGTGACAGGCTCCTCTATGGCTACACCTTC.